A selection of T cell receptor beta chains follows, all from one sample in a study of T cells after yellow fever vaccination. MiXCR, run by TCRdb on the 5' RACE reads, gives a single entry per CDR3 protein. The profile shows approximately 85,000 distinct CDR3 sequences, 10% to 15% of them singletons. This material consisted of CD8+ T cells not binding an NS4B(214-222) dextramer, sorted from PBMCs, taken more than 20 days after the first yellow fever vaccination. Receptors were obtained from a man aged 18 to 30 who received the YFV17D yellow fever vaccine. CDR3s include the opening cysteine and the closing phenylalanine or tryptophan. D genes are given only for firm matches. Expanded clones get a size class; other rows say once, few or many, or leave the size out.

clone size	CDR3 length	V gene	J gene	D gene	CDR3 protein	CDR3 DNA
.	14	TRBV4-3	TRBJ1-1	TRBD1	CASSQDQGTVEAFF	TGCGCCAGCAGCCAAGACCAGGGGACAGTTGAAGCTTTCTTT
many	14	TRBV4-2	TRBJ1-1	.	CASSHRTGNTEAFF	TGTGCCAGCAGCCACAGAACGGGGAACACTGAAGCTTTCTTT
.	15	TRBV7-9	TRBJ1-5	TRBD1	CASSTTTGGEQPQHF	TGTGCCAGCAGCACGACGACAGGGGGTGAACAGCCCCAGCATTTT
.	16	TRBV6-1	TRBJ2-3	TRBD2	CASSTLLLAGEDTQYF	TGTGCCAGCAGTACCCTCCTACTAGCGGGGGAAGATACGCAGTATTTT
many	13	TRBV7-9	TRBJ2-6	.	CASSSGHPNVLTF	TGTGCCAGCAGCTCTGGACACCCCAACGTCCTGACTTTC
.	14	TRBV14	TRBJ2-1	.	CASSQPWVSNEQFF	TGTGCCAGCAGCCAACCCTGGGTCTCCAATGAGCAGTTCTTC
many	14	TRBV20-1	TRBJ2-1	.	CSARGESSYNEQFF	TGCAGTGCCAGAGGGGAGAGCTCCTACAATGAGCAGTTCTTC
.	15	TRBV12-3/TRBV12-4	TRBJ1-5	TRBD1	CASSPDRGTYQPQHF	TGTGCCAGCAGTCCGGACAGGGGTACGTATCAGCCCCAGCATTTT
.	16	TRBV12-3/TRBV12-4	TRBJ2-5	.	CASSFARRSSLETQYF	TGTGCCAGCAGTTTTGCGCGGCGGTCAAGTTTGGAGACCCAGTACTTC
.	16	TRBV5-5	TRBJ1-6	.	CASSALSGSYNSPLHF	TGTGCCAGCAGCGCCCTTTCCGGGTCCTATAATTCACCCCTCCACTTT
few	14	TRBV4-2	TRBJ2-1	.	CASSRETSYNEQFF	TGTGCCAGCAGCCGAGAGACTAGCTACAATGAGCAGTTCTTC
.	11	TRBV12-3/TRBV12-4	TRBJ2-7	.	CASSPDYHRYF	TGTGCCAGCAGCCCCGACTACCACCGGTACTTC
.	18	TRBV4-1	TRBJ2-3	TRBD2	CASSQASSGGDSTDTQYF	TGCGCCAGCAGCCAAGCCTCTAGCGGGGGCGATAGCACAGATACGCAGTATTTT
.	16	TRBV4-1	TRBJ2-2	TRBD2	CASSPGGAPNTGELFF	TGCGCCAGCAGCCCGGGGGGGGCCCCGAACACCGGGGAGCTGTTTTTT
.	13	TRBV4-3	TRBJ2-4	.	CASSQVEGNIQYF	TGCGCCAGCAGCCAAGTGGAGGGAAACATTCAGTACTTC
few	15	TRBV6-1	TRBJ2-1	TRBD1	CASSEVGTGINEQFF	TGTGCCAGCAGCGAGGTCGGGACAGGGATCAATGAGCAGTTCTTC
many	14	TRBV5-1	TRBJ1-1	.	CASSFLRGDTEAFF	TGCGCCAGCAGCTTCCTCAGGGGAGATACTGAAGCTTTCTTT
few	16	TRBV9	TRBJ2-2	TRBD2	CASSVDAGENTGELFF	TGTGCCAGCAGCGTAGACGCGGGGGAGAACACCGGGGAGCTGTTTTTT
.	13	TRBV29-1	TRBJ2-2	.	CSVVRSNTGELFF	TGCAGCGTAGTGCGGTCGAACACCGGGGAGCTGTTTTTT
few	15	TRBV12-3/TRBV12-4	TRBJ2-1	TRBD2	CASSLLRGSYNEQFF	TGTGCCAGCAGTCTACTGCGGGGGTCCTACAATGAGCAGTTCTTC
.	15	TRBV6-5	TRBJ2-5	.	CASSYSWGEQETQYF	TGTGCCAGCAGTTACTCGTGGGGGGAGCAAGAGACCCAGTACTTC
few	12	TRBV4-1	TRBJ1-1	.	CASSPAGTEAFF	TGCGCCAGCAGCCCGGCGGGGACTGAAGCTTTCTTT
.	14	TRBV6-1	TRBJ2-2	.	CASSGLSRAGELFF	TGTGCCAGCAGTGGACTAAGTCGCGCCGGGGAGCTGTTTTTT
few	15	TRBV6-4	TRBJ2-3	.	CASSEGLGYADTQYF	TGTGCCAGCAGTGAGGGATTGGGTTACGCAGATACGCAGTATTTT
.	12	TRBV30	TRBJ2-7	.	CAWAQGWYEQYF	TGTGCCTGGGCTCAGGGTTGGTACGAGCAGTACTTC
.	14	TRBV7-2	TRBJ2-4	.	CASSLRAAVDIQYF	TGTGCCAGCAGCTTAAGGGCCGCGGTAGACATTCAGTACTTC
.	15	TRBV4-1	TRBJ1-1	.	CASSPTWTVNTEAFF	TGCGCCAGCAGCCCGACCTGGACAGTGAACACTGAAGCTTTCTTT
few	15	TRBV6-1	TRBJ1-5	.	CASRVRDFSNQPQHF	TGTGCCAGCAGGGTCCGGGACTTTAGCAATCAGCCCCAGCATTTT
.	14	TRBV19	TRBJ2-1	TRBD1	CASSKATGLNEQFF	TGTGCCAGTAGTAAGGCGACAGGGCTGAATGAGCAGTTCTTC
.	14	TRBV3-1	TRBJ2-5	.	CASSQVREIETQYF	TGTGCCAGCAGCCAAGTACGGGAGATAGAGACCCAGTACTTC
few	15	TRBV7-3	TRBJ2-1	TRBD2	CASSRLAGGLNEQFF	TGTGCCAGCAGCCGACTAGCGGGGGGGCTCAATGAGCAGTTCTTC
.	14	TRBV14	TRBJ2-3	TRBD1	CASSYGTGPDTQYF	TGTGCCAGCAGCTACGGGACAGGACCAGATACGCAGTATTTT
few	16	TRBV5-1	TRBJ1-1	TRBD1	CASSSRTETGEGEAFF	TGCGCCAGCAGCTCCCGAACAGAAACAGGGGAAGGGGAAGCTTTCTTT
few	16	TRBV11-2	TRBJ1-2	TRBD1	CASSHPLLQGAAGYTF	TGTGCCAGCAGTCATCCCCTCTTACAGGGGGCCGCAGGCTACACCTTC
few	15	TRBV7-2	TRBJ2-2	TRBD2	CASSLVAGNTGELFF	TGTGCCAGCAGCTTAGTAGCGGGGAACACCGGGGAGCTGTTTTTT
.	15	TRBV4-1	TRBJ2-5	.	CASSQEGTGQETQYF	TGCGCCAGCAGCCAAGAGGGCACAGGGCAAGAGACCCAGTACTTC
.	14	TRBV12-3/TRBV12-4	TRBJ2-3	.	CASSPDYRTDTQYF	TGTGCCAGCAGTCCGGACTACCGGACAGATACGCAGTATTTT
.	15	TRBV6-1	TRBJ2-2	TRBD1	CASTQGDRATGELFF	TGTGCCAGCACCCAAGGAGACAGGGCCACCGGGGAGCTGTTTTTT
few	12	TRBV7-6	TRBJ2-5	.	CASSPGGQTQYF	TGTGCCAGCAGCCCCGGCGGACAGACCCAGTACTTC
.	14	TRBV15	TRBJ2-1	.	CATSRGIEGDEQFF	TGTGCCACCAGCAGAGGAATTGAGGGAGATGAGCAGTTCTTC
few	15	TRBV20-1	TRBJ2-3	.	CSATQPTVRTDTQYF	TGCAGTGCCACACAACCCACTGTGCGCACAGATACGCAGTATTTT
.	13	TRBV29-1	TRBJ1-1	.	CSGTREMNTEAFF	TGCAGCGGAACCAGGGAAATGAACACTGAAGCTTTCTTT
few	14	TRBV24-1	TRBJ2-6	.	CATRAFSGANVLTF	TGTGCCACTAGAGCGTTCTCTGGGGCCAACGTCCTGACTTTC
.	12	TRBV6-2/TRBV6-3	TRBJ2-1	.	CASSYGGHEQFF	TGTGCCAGCAGTTACGGAGGGCATGAGCAGTTCTTC
few	12	TRBV10-3	TRBJ2-1	TRBD2	CAISEPGGGQFF	TGTGCCATCAGTGAGCCGGGGGGGGGGCAGTTCTTC
few	14	TRBV10-2	TRBJ2-2	TRBD1	CASSGGQVTGELFF	TGCGCCAGCAGTGGGGGACAGGTCACCGGGGAGCTGTTTTTT
.	16	TRBV9	TRBJ2-1	.	CASSVEPVSSYNEQFF	TGTGCCAGCAGCGTAGAACCCGTGAGCTCCTACAATGAGCAGTTCTTC
few	17	TRBV11-2	TRBJ2-3	TRBD2	CASSLGRSGGATDTQYF	TGTGCCAGCAGCTTAGGCCGAAGCGGGGGGGCCACAGATACGCAGTATTTT
.	14	TRBV12-3/TRBV12-4	TRBJ2-1	.	CASSSPPSYNEQFF	TGTGCCAGCAGTTCCCCCCCCTCCTACAATGAGCAGTTCTTC
.	13	TRBV7-9	TRBJ1-1	TRBD1	CASRLDRETEAFF	TGTGCCAGCAGACTTGACAGGGAGACTGAAGCTTTCTTT
.	18	TRBV6-5	TRBJ1-1	.	CASSYSMGLQGVETEAFF	TGTGCCAGCAGTTACTCAATGGGACTTCAGGGAGTGGAAACTGAAGCTTTCTTT